Below, 20 T cell receptor beta chains from the same sample are listed, as sequenced in a study of blood T cell repertoires in COVID-19. The data were produced by immunoSEQ multiplex PCR, yet TCRdb's version contains in-frame clones alone and is incomplete. Of fewer than 60,000 clones in the sample, 81% are singletons; the top ten hold roughly 29%. Sequenced input: peripheral blood. The receptor source for this set is a man aged 55-75 years with COVID-19, enrolled during active disease.

The chain has TRBV18 and TRBJ1-5; unclear D gene. CDR1 is KGHSH, CDR2 LQKENI, per germline. V was pared by 7 bases and J by 6 bases, with 19 bases between. CDR3 length: 15 residues. For the CDR3, the DNA is TGTGCCAGCTTCCTTAGTCGGGGAGGGATTCAGCCCCAGCATTTT. It yields the protein CASFLSRGGIQPQHF.

The chain combines TRBV5-4 with TRBJ1-1, with TRBD1 identical over 10 bases. The germline V gene has CDR1 SGHNT and CDR2 YYREEE (reference sequence). The junction had 13 bases not matched to a gene; V was cut back by 4 bases and J by 4 bases. CDR3 size: 17 residues. CDR3 residues: CASSPRQGQGFGTEAFF. DNA for the CDR3: TGTGCCAGCAGCCCTCGCCAGGGACAGGGGTTTGGCACTGAAGCTTTCTTT.

The chain recombines TRBV5-1 with TRBJ2-1, with a tentative D call TRBD2 (5 bases). The CDR3 length is 20 residues. The V end lost 0 bases, the J end lost 0 bases, and 22 bases lay between the germline ends. Germline-derived CDR1 and CDR2 are SGHRS and YFSETQ. The CDR3 nucleotides are TGCGCCAGCAGCTTGGCCTCGGGAAAGTTGAGGGTGAGCTCCTACAATGAGCAGTTCTTC. Translated: CASSLASGKLRVSSYNEQFF.

The chain recombines TRBV30 with TRBJ2-7; D perhaps matches TRBD2 (5 bases). This CDR3 has 13 amino acids. The V end lost 4 bases, the J end lost 2 bases, and 12 bases lay between the germline ends. Germline V lookup: CDR1 GTSNPN, CDR2 SVGIG (reference sequence). CDR3 protein: CAWTGLRAYEQYF. CDR3 in DNA: TGTGCCTGGACCGGATTGCGGGCCTACGAGCAGTACTTC.

V and J are TRBV11-3 and TRBJ2-7, with 11 bases aligning to TRBD1. V gave up 5 bases and J gave up 5 bases; unmatched junction bases: 8. The CDR3 covers 15 residues. Germline V gene data show CDR1 as SGHNT and CDR2 as YENEEA. Here the CDR3 DNA reads TGTGCCAGCAGCCCAGGACAGGGGGCAGGTGACGAGCAGTACTTC. Translated: CASSPGQGAGDEQYF.

DNA for the CDR3: TGTGCCAGCAGCTCCTCCATAGCGGGGGGAAACAATGAGCAGTTCTTC. Its protein is CASSSSIAGGNNEQFF. The V call is TRBV7-2, the J call TRBJ2-1; 10 nucleotides align to TRBD2. This CDR3 has 16 amino acids. Germline lookup yields CDR1 SGHTA and CDR2 FQGNSA. After removal of 4 bases from V and 5 bases from J, the junction contained 8 bases not matched to a gene. The variable domain in full, completed from reference TRBV7-2 and TRBJ2-1, reads GAGVSQSPSNKVTEKGKDVELRCDPISGHTALYWYRQSLGQGLEFLIYFQGNSAPDKSGLPSDRFSAERTGGSVSTLTIQRTQQEDSAVYLCASSSSIAGGNNEQFFGPGTRLTVL.

This clone came up a few times. V and J are TRBV2 and TRBJ2-1; tentative D call: TRBD2 (5 bases). Trimming stripped 0 bases from V and 8 bases from J, with 14 bases between. This CDR3 has 15 amino acids. Germline CDR1 reads SNHLY; CDR2 reads FYNNEI. The CDR3 DNA reads as TGTGCCAGCAGTGAAGCTCGGGGAGTAGTTGATGAGCAGTTCTTC. Translating gives CASSEARGVVDEQFF.

The chain carries TRBV18 and TRBJ2-3, with 11 bases identical to TRBD2. Germline-derived CDR1 and CDR2 are KGHSH and LQKENI. Trimming at V came to 3 bases and at J to 2 bases, leaving 4 bases not matched to a gene. This CDR3 spans 16 amino acids. CDR3 in amino acids: CASSPGTSGSTDTQYF. The CDR3, as DNA: TGTGCCAGCTCACCCGGGACTAGCGGATCCACAGATACGCAGTATTTT.

This sequence joins TRBV6-1 and TRBJ1-5, with D unresolved. Trimming shortened V by 2 bases and J by 9 bases, and 11 bases separated the two germline ends. The CDR3 covers 13 residues. Looked up from germline, CDR1 is MNHNS and CDR2 is SASEGT. The CDR3 loop reads CASSEREATPQHF. The CDR3 nucleotides read TGTGCCAGCAGTGAAAGAGAGGCGACGCCCCAGCATTTT.

This chain uses TRBV9 with TRBJ1-1; 8 bases align to TRBD1. Losses at the gene ends were 5 bases for V and 4 bases for J; bases not matched to a gene: 4. The CDR3 contains 13 residues. Looked up from germline, CDR1 is SGDLS and CDR2 is YYNGEE. This CDR3 reads CASSRTGPTEAFF. The CDR3 DNA reads as TGTGCCAGCAGTCGGACAGGGCCCACTGAAGCTTTCTTT.

The V and J genes are TRBV7-9 and TRBJ2-7, with 7 bases fitting TRBD1. CDR3 length: 14 residues. The ends lost 6 bases at V and 4 bases at J; junction bases unmatched: 9. Looked up from germline, CDR1 is SEHNR and CDR2 is FQNEAQ (reference sequence). In DNA, the CDR3 is TGTGCCAGCAGTTCCCGGGACAGACTGTACGAGCAGTACTTC. Its translation is CASSSRDRLYEQYF.

A single count supports this clone. This chain joins TRBV15 and TRBJ2-6; 7 nucleotides line up with TRBD1. This CDR3 has 16 residues. Germline CDR1 and CDR2: LNHNV and YYDKDF (reference sequence). V dropped 4 bases and J dropped 4; count of bases not matched to a gene: 7. The CDR3: CATSTRQGAGANVLTF. The CDR3 region has the DNA TGTGCCACCAGCACGCGACAGGGAGCGGGGGCCAACGTCCTGACTTTC.

This chain uses TRBV11-3 with TRBJ2-7; maybe TRBD2 (5 bases). Trimming shortened V by 6 bases and J by 2 bases, and 8 bases separated the two germline ends. The CDR3 is 12 amino acids. CDR1 SGHNT and CDR2 YENEEA come from the germline V gene. CDR3 loop: CASSAGAYEQYF. CDR3 DNA: TGTGCCAGCAGTGCGGGTGCCTACGAGCAGTACTTC.

The chain uses TRBV5-4 and TRBJ1-3, with 11 bases lining up with TRBD1. The J segment lost 0 bases and the V segment lost 4 bases, leaving 6 bases of the junction unmatched. Germline V CDR1 and CDR2: SGHNT, YYREEE (reference sequence). The CDR3 is 17 residues long. The CDR3 region has the DNA TGTGCCAGCAGCCCAGGGACAGGGGGGATCTCTGGAAACACCATATATTTT. It encodes CASSPGTGGISGNTIYF.

This clone has only one observation. This rearrangement joins TRBV7-3 to TRBJ1-1; D might be TRBD1 (5 bases). Between the trimmed V and J ends, which lost 1 base and 5 bases, there was a span of 8 bases. Germline V gives CDR1 SGHTA, CDR2 FQGTGA. This CDR3 is built from 13 residues. CDR3 sequence: CASSLNGGTEAFF. Written as DNA, the CDR3 is TGTGCCAGCAGCTTAAACGGGGGGACTGAAGCTTTCTTT.

This sequence joins TRBV5-1 and TRBJ1-1, with D possibly being TRBD1 (6 bases). Trimming removed 0 bases from V and 4 bases from J, with 13 bases in between. Germline V CDR1 and CDR2: SGHRS, YFSETQ. This CDR3 spans 15 amino acids. CDR3 nucleotides: TGCGCCAGCAGCTTGGCGGGGGGCGGAAGCACTGAAGCTTTCTTT. It codes for CASSLAGGGSTEAFF.

The rearrangement uses TRBV5-6 and TRBJ2-7; 9 bases match TRBD2. J gave up 7 bases and V 4 bases, and 12 bases lay outside the gene matches. Germline CDR1 SGHDT, CDR2 YYEEEE. The CDR3 sequence is 15 residues long. CDR3 loop: CASSKLGLAIGEQYF. Written as DNA, the CDR3 is TGTGCCAGCAGCAAACTGGGACTAGCAATCGGGGAGCAGTACTTC.

This clone was counted a few times. The CDR3 sequence: CASSQTSGYEQYF. The DNA for the CDR3 is TGTGCCAGCAGCCAGACTAGCGGGTACGAGCAGTACTTC. The gene calls are TRBV7-2 and TRBJ2-7, with 10 positions matching TRBD2. With 5 bases clipped from V and 4 bases from J, the junction kept 2 bases outside the gene matches. The germline CDR1 and CDR2 sequences are SGHTA and FQGNSA. The CDR3 has 13 amino acids.

This chain uses TRBV6-5 with TRBJ1-2, with a weak D call TRBD1 (5 bases). Germline CDR1 and CDR2: MNHEY and SVGAGI. V lost 0 bases and J lost 2, with 7 bases in between. The CDR3 spans 14 residues. The DNA for the CDR3 is TGTGCCAGCAGTTACTCAAGGGGAAACTATGGCTACACCTTC. Amino acids: CASSYSRGNYGYTF.

The chain combines TRBV19 with TRBJ1-2; tentatively, D is TRBD1 (5 bases). The germline gives CDR1 LNHDA, CDR2 SQIVND (reference sequence). The CDR3 is 14 amino acids. Trimming pared 5 bases from V and 2 bases from J, leaving 12 bases between. CDR3 coding DNA: TGTGCCAGTAGTTCTTCGACAGAGAACTATGGCTACACCTTC. Its protein product is CASSSSTENYGYTF. The whole variable domain, filled in from reference TRBV19 and TRBJ1-2, reads DGGITQSPKYLFRKEGQNVTLSCEQNLNHDAMYWYRQDPGQGLRLIYYSQIVNDFQKGDIAEGYSVSREKKESFPLTVTSAQKNPTAFYLCASSSSTENYGYTFGSGTRLTVV.